This T cell receptor beta chain was recovered during a study of cytomegalovirus exposure and HLA in healthy donors. General study points: Accounts indicate the classifier identified cytomegalovirus status with strong specificity and sensitivity. Most TCR beta V segments were productive about 90% or about 30% of the time in an earlier analysis.

About this clone: The antigen is not known.

This CDR3 has 15 residues. Trimming cost V 6 bases and J 5 bases; bases outside gene matches: 7. CDR1 SSHAT and CDR2 FNYEAQ come from the germline V gene (reference sequence). Researchers ran the PCR with 60 Vbeta and 13 Jbeta primers. Sequencing was performed with immunoSEQ multiplex PCR; in TCRdb, only in-frame clones are kept and a portion is missing. This table holds about 120,000 clones, over 70% found once. Donors sampled were nominally healthy, though unrecorded immune exposures were likely. The sequenced sample was PBMCs. The genes are TRBV7-7 and TRBJ2-2; 9 positions agree with TRBD1. This clonotype originated in a female donor in good health and CMV-seropositive. This CDR3 is CASSGAGQGTGELFF. In DNA form, the CDR3 reads TGTGCCAGCAGTGGTGCGGGACAGGGTACCGGGGAGCTGTTTTTT. The full variable domain, with the rest looked up from reference TRBV7-7 and TRBJ2-2, is GAGVSQSPRYKVTKRGQDVTLRCDPISSHATLYWYQQALGQGPEFLTYFNYEAQPDKSGLPSDRFSAERPEGSISTLTIQRTEQRDSAMYRCASSGAGQGTGELFFGEGSRLTVL.